This T cell receptor (beta chain) was sequenced in a study of CD8+CD57+ T cells in acquired aplastic anemia. About the research overall: Recorded DNA amounts for sorted CD4+ and CD8+ cells had an average of 3.2 ug. Sequencing produced an average of about 9.8 million reads per healthy donor for CD4+ cells. Study-level points and caveats: Found in both controls and patients were around 31 CD8+ CDR3 sequences.

Genomic DNA, the template, was used for profiling of the TCR beta VDJ and CDR3. TCRdb recomputed calls from the reads with MiXCR, one row per CDR3 protein. This table holds roughly 160,000 distinct CDR3 sequences, 63% found once. In the case of this clonotype: As yet, its antigen is unknown.

The TCR sequence derives from a human donor in good health. The source material was sorted CD4+, CD8+, or CD8+CD57+ T cells (not recorded which) from PBMCs.

The CDR3 sequence: CASSFLSGVQFF. CDR3 DNA sequence: TGTGCCAGCAGCTTCTTATCTGGAGTGCAGTTCTTC. The chain links TRBV7-3 to TRBJ2-1; D unresolved. Germline V gives CDR1 SGHTA, CDR2 FQGTGA. This CDR3 contains 12 residues. V lost 3 bases, J lost 12 bases, and 12 bases lay in between.